Listed below are T cell receptor beta chains from one sample, sequenced in a study of blood T cell repertoires in COVID-19. TCRdb's copy holds only in-frame clones and misses some; the assay was immunoSEQ multiplex PCR. The sample lists 270,000 or so clones, roughly 85% seen once, with approximately 12% in the top ten. The sequenced sample consisted of peripheral blood. The receptors stem from a human donor in a cohort sampled during active COVID-19. The CDR3 runs from the conserved cysteine through the conserved F or W. The D gene is left open where the match is weak. The listing skips clone size in some rows; elsewhere it reads once, few, many or a size class.

>TRBD1|TRBJ1-2|.|TRBV19
TGTGCCACATCCAGGACAGGGGGAAGGGGCTACACCTTC
CATSRTGGRGYTF
>.|TRBJ1-1|.|TRBV19
TGTGCCAGTAGTATCGGGGGTATTGACACTGAAGCTTTCTTT
CASSIGGIDTEAFF
>TRBD2|TRBJ2-7|.|TRBV6-2/TRBV6-3
TGTGCCAGCAGTTTACCACAGCGGGAATACCTACGCGAGCAGTACTTC
CASSLPQREYLREQYF
>TRBD2|TRBJ2-1|.|TRBV15
TGTGCCACCAGCAGAGGGGGACTAGCGGGCTATGATGAGCAGTTCTTC
CATSRGGLAGYDEQFF
>TRBD1|TRBJ2-2|.|TRBV7-9
TGTGCCAATACGGGACAGCCCAACACCGGGGAGCTGTTTTTT
CANTGQPNTGELFF
>TRBD2|TRBJ2-3|.|TRBV11-2
TGTGCCAGCAGCTCACTGTCACTAGCGGGCACAGATACGCAGTATTTT
CASSSLSLAGTDTQYF
>.|TRBJ2-3|.|TRBV5-1
TGCGCCAGCAGACTTATCACAGATACGCAGTATTTT
CASRLITDTQYF
>TRBD2|TRBJ2-7|.|TRBV10-1
TGCGCCTTCACCCCGGGACTAGCGGGAAAGGAGCAGTACTTC
CAFTPGLAGKEQYF
>TRBD1|TRBJ2-7|.|TRBV5-1
TGCGCCAGCAGGCCCGGGACAGGGCCCTCGGGCGAGCAGTACTTC
CASRPGTGPSGEQYF
>.|TRBJ1-1|.|TRBV7-9
TGTGCCAGCAGCTTTTTACTGAGCGAAGCTTTCTTT
CASSFLLSEAFF
>.|TRBJ2-1|.|TRBV6-5
TGTGCCAGCAGTTACACGGCAAGGGGGGGTAAAGATGAGCAGTTCTTC
CASSYTARGGKDEQFF
>.|TRBJ2-2|once|TRBV7-9
TGTGCCAGCAGCTTAGGTTCGGGGAGCGGGGAGCTGTTTTTT
CASSLGSGSGELFF
>.|TRBJ2-7|.|TRBV7-9
TGTGCCAGCAGCTTAGCGGCCAAGAACGAGCAGTACTTC
CASSLAAKNEQYF
>TRBD2|TRBJ2-1|.|TRBV28
TGTGCCAGCAGTGAGGTGGGACTAGCCTACAATGAGCAGTTCTTC
CASSEVGLAYNEQFF
>TRBD1|TRBJ1-2|.|TRBV28
TGTGCCAGCGGCCCGGGGGGACAGGTCTTTGGCTACACCTTC
CASGPGGQVFGYTF
>TRBD2|TRBJ2-1|.|TRBV7-8
TGTGCCAGCAGCTTAGTCGCCGCGGGGGGAGCGGGAGTCTATGAGCAGTTCTTC
CASSLVAAGGAGVYEQFF
>.|TRBJ2-3|.|TRBV10-3
TGTGCCATCAGTGAGTCCCAGGGCACAGATACGCAGTATTTT
CAISESQGTDTQYF
>.|TRBJ2-1|.|TRBV7-2
TGTGCCAGCAGCCCCCCGGCCAGGTATCCGTTCTTC
CASSPPARYPFF
>.|TRBJ1-1|.|TRBV29-1
TGCAGCGTTTACAACAGGGATGAAGCTTTCTTT
CSVYNRDEAFF
>TRBD2|TRBJ2-1|many|TRBV7-9
TGTGCCAGCAGCTTACCCCCCAGACTAGCGGGGGTCCGCAATGAGCAGTTCTTC
CASSLPPRLAGVRNEQFF
>TRBD2|TRBJ2-3|.|TRBV7-9
TGTGCCAGCAGCTTAGGGACTAGCGGGGCCCTCACAGATACGCAGTATTTT
CASSLGTSGALTDTQYF
>.|TRBJ1-2|.|TRBV4-1
TGCGCCAGCAGCCCGTGGTTTGGGGGGTCCTCACGCTATGGCTACACCTTC
CASSPWFGGSSRYGYTF
>.|TRBJ2-1|.|TRBV3-1/TRBV3-2
TGTGCCAGCAGCCGCGGGGATACCCCTACATTTGAGCAGTTCTTC
CASSRGDTPTFEQFF
>.|TRBJ1-2|.|TRBV7-6
TGTGCCAGCAGCCCGGAAAGGACAGTTCACGGCTACACCTTC
CASSPERTVHGYTF
>TRBD2|TRBJ2-7|.|TRBV29-1
TGCAGCGTCCTCGATCGGACTAGCGGGATGGACGAGCAGTACTTC
CSVLDRTSGMDEQYF
>TRBD2|TRBJ2-7|.|TRBV19
TGTGCCACCCGGACTAGCGGGAGGGCAACCTACGAGCAGTACTTC
CATRTSGRATYEQYF
>.|TRBJ1-1|.|TRBV6-4
TGTGCCAGCAGTCCGATCCCCGGCACTGAAGCTTTCTTT
CASSPIPGTEAFF
>.|TRBJ1-3|.|TRBV5-6
TGTGCCAGCAGCTTGGGGATCAGGTCTGGAAACACCATATATTTT
CASSLGIRSGNTIYF
>.|TRBJ2-1|.|TRBV20-1
TGCAGTGCCCCTAAGCACAATGAGCAGTTCTTC
CSAPKHNEQFF
>.|TRBJ2-1|.|TRBV11-2
TGTGCCAGCAGCTTAGACAGGGTGCGAAACTACAATGAGCAGTTCTTC
CASSLDRVRNYNEQFF
>TRBD1|TRBJ1-6|.|TRBV30
TGTGCCTGGAGGGGGACAGACCTGCATAATTCACCCCTCCACTTT
CAWRGTDLHNSPLHF
>.|TRBJ1-2|.|TRBV5-1
TGCGCCAGCAGATACTTAATGGGACAAGGCTATGGCTACACCTTC
CASRYLMGQGYGYTF
>TRBD1|TRBJ2-7|.|TRBV11-2
TGTGCCAGCAGCTTAGTTAGGACAGGGGGCTTGTTGCAGTACTTC
CASSLVRTGGLLQYF
>.|TRBJ2-6|.|TRBV7-2
TGTGCCAGCAGCTTAGCCGGGGGGCTTTCTGGGGCCAACGTCCTGACTTTC
CASSLAGGLSGANVLTF
>TRBD2|TRBJ2-3|.|TRBV6-6
TGTGCCAGCAGCCCCTTGGCGGGAGGCTTTCGTGATACGCAGTATTTT
CASSPLAGGFRDTQYF
>.|TRBJ2-5|.|TRBV5-6
TGTGCCAGCAGCTTCCCCCACTCCTGGACACCAGAAGAGACCCAGTACTTC
CASSFPHSWTPEETQYF
>TRBD2|TRBJ2-1|.|TRBV7-3
TGTGCCAGCAGCTCGTCCGGGACTAGCCCTTTTCGGTTCTTC
CASSSSGTSPFRFF
>TRBD2|TRBJ2-2|.|TRBV5-1
TGCGCCAGCAGCTTGGGACTAGCGGGAGCTATCGGGGAGCTGTTTTTT
CASSLGLAGAIGELFF
>.|TRBJ1-1|.|TRBV19
TGTGCCAGTAGTATTGGCCCGCAAATGAACACTGAAGCTTTCTTT
CASSIGPQMNTEAFF
>TRBD2|TRBJ2-4|.|TRBV19
TGTGCCAGTAGTATAACTAGCGGGAGTCAAAACATTCAGTACTTC
CASSITSGSQNIQYF
>.|TRBJ2-3|once|TRBV2
TGTGCCAGCAGGGCAGGGCCAGATACGCAGTATTTT
CASRAGPDTQYF
>TRBD1|TRBJ1-3|.|TRBV6-6
TGTGCCACCTGGACAGGCCTCCGTTTTGGAAACACCATATATTTT
CATWTGLRFGNTIYF
>TRBD1|TRBJ1-2|.|TRBV6-6
TGTGCCAGCCTGACAGGGATCGGCTATGGCTACACCTTC
CASLTGIGYGYTF
>TRBD1|TRBJ2-6|.|TRBV24-1
TGTGCCACCAGTGACGGGACAGGGACTGGGGCCAACGTCCTGACTTTC
CATSDGTGTGANVLTF